These 30 T cell receptor beta chains originate from one sample sequenced in a study of blood T cell repertoires in COVID-19. Sequenced by immunoSEQ multiplex PCR; TCRdb stores in-frame clones only, minus some. The sample holds about 280,000 clones, approximately 84% seen once. The sequencing input was peripheral blood. These receptors all come from a woman in her thirties who had recovered from COVID-19.

This rearrangement joins TRBV29-1 to TRBJ1-2; 8 bases fit TRBD1. The CDR3 sequence is 13 residues long. The V gene's germline CDR1 is SQVTM and CDR2 ANQGSEA. V trimming: 7 bases; J trimming: 7 bases; junction bases outside the gene matches: 11. CDR3 DNA: TGCAGCGCTAAGGACAGGGATTATGCTGGCTACACCTTC. Residues: CSAKDRDYAGYTF.

This clone was seen more than once but under ten times. CDR3 amino acids: CASSPLGQGTEAFF. The CDR3 DNA reads TGTGCCAGCAGCCCGCTGGGACAGGGCACTGAAGCTTTCTTT. The genes are TRBV7-3 and TRBJ1-1, with TRBD1 matching 9 bases. The CDR3 has 14 amino acids. Germline trimming cut 5 bases from V and 4 bases from J; bases unmatched to any gene: 5. Looked up from germline, CDR1 is SGHTA and CDR2 is FQGTGA.

This clone was found a few times. The J gene is TRBJ1-6, the V gene TRBV28; D possibly corresponds to TRBD1 (5 bases). V gave up 3 bases and J gave up 7 bases, with 13 bases separating them. Germline V gene data show CDR1 as MDHEN and CDR2 as SYDVKM. The CDR3 covers 15 residues. The CDR3 sequence is CASSLAGLMNSPLHF. The DNA for the CDR3 is TGTGCCAGCAGTTTGGCGGGACTGATGAATTCACCCCTCCACTTT.

The chain joins TRBV3-1 (or the pseudogene TRBV3-2) to TRBJ1-1; 10 bases match TRBD1. The CDR3 has 16 residues. After removal of 4 bases from V and 1 base from J, the junction contained 6 bases not matched to a gene. Looked up from germline, CDR1 is LGHDT and CDR2 is YNNKEL (reference sequence). The CDR3 here is CASSRLRTGGNTEAFF. The CDR3 region has the DNA TGTGCCAGCAGCCGACTAAGGACAGGGGGGAACACTGAAGCTTTCTTT.

This chain joins TRBV20-1 and TRBJ2-1, with D tentatively TRBD2 (6 bases). Germline CDR1 DFQATT, CDR2 SNEGSKA (reference sequence). The CDR3 runs 11 residues. V was pared by 7 bases and J by 6 bases, with 10 bases between. DNA for the CDR3: TGCAGTGGTCGGGGAGGCAATGAGCAGTTCTTC. The encoded protein is CSGRGGNEQFF.

The chain carries TRBV28 and TRBJ1-2; 11 bases agree with TRBD1. CDR1 MDHEN and CDR2 SYDVKM come from the germline V gene. After removal of 4 bases from V and 14 bases from J, the junction contained 18 bases not matched to a gene. CDR3 length: 16 amino acids. The CDR3 region has the DNA TGTGCCAGCAGTTCGGGGGCACCGGGACAGGGGGTCCCGAAGACCTTC. Residues: CASSSGAPGQGVPKTF.

This sequence joins TRBV28 and TRBJ2-5; TRBD1 aligns across 9 bases. V lost 4 bases and J lost 4; bases outside the gene matches: 4. This CDR3 contains 14 residues. Germline CDR1 MDHEN, CDR2 SYDVKM. CDR3 sequence: CASSYNRGLETQYF. In DNA form, the CDR3 reads TGTGCCAGCAGTTATAACAGGGGGCTAGAGACCCAGTACTTC.

CDR3 nucleotides: TGCGCCAGCACGGACAGGGACGGCTACACCTTC. It encodes CASTDRDGYTF. The J gene is TRBJ1-2, the V gene TRBV10-2; 8 bases map to TRBD1. Germline V gene lookup returns CDR1 WSHSY and CDR2 SAAADI. V lost 7 bases to trimming and J lost 8 bases; unmatched junction nucleotides: 3. This CDR3 comprises 11 residues.

The chain combines TRBV10-2 with TRBJ2-5, with TRBD1 matching over 7 bases. The CDR3 spans 14 residues. CDR1 WSHSY and CDR2 SAAADI come from the germline V gene. V lost 8 bases and J lost 3; bases outside the gene matches: 9. This chain's CDR3 is CASWEPGQKETQYF. CDR3 nucleotide sequence: TGCGCCAGCTGGGAACCGGGACAGAAAGAGACCCAGTACTTC.

The gene calls are TRBV7-9 and TRBJ2-2; the D is unclear. Germline V gene lookup returns CDR1 SEHNR and CDR2 FQNEAQ (reference sequence). V lost 5 bases and J lost 5, with 15 bases in between. CDR3 size: 15 residues. In nucleotides, the CDR3 is TGTGCCAGCAGCGTGGCTGGGCCGTATACCGGGGAGCTGTTTTTT. It specifies CASSVAGPYTGELFF.

The V and J genes are TRBV19 and TRBJ2-7; D perhaps matches TRBD1 (6 bases). V gave up 5 bases and J gave up 3 bases, with 11 bases separating them. CDR1 is LNHDA and CDR2 is SQIVND in the germline V gene (reference sequence). The CDR3 covers 13 residues. The CDR3 DNA reads as TGTGCCAGTAGTGGTGGGGGCAACTACGAGCAGTACTTC. This gives the protein CASSGGGNYEQYF.

The V and J genes are TRBV6-5 and TRBJ2-3, with D tentatively TRBD2 (6 bases). V gave up 7 bases and J gave up 5 bases, with 19 bases separating them. The CDR3 runs to 15 residues. Per germline, CDR1 MNHEY and CDR2 SVGAGI. The CDR3 loop is CASKVEGIPRDTQYF. DNA for the CDR3: TGTGCCAGCAAGGTGGAGGGAATACCACGAGATACGCAGTATTTT.

The V gene is TRBV4-1, the J gene TRBJ2-7; tentatively, D is TRBD2 (5 bases). From germline, CDR1 is MGHRA and CDR2 YSYEKL. The V gene lost 4 bases and the J gene lost 5 bases, with 12 bases spanning the gap. This CDR3 has 13 amino acids. DNA for the CDR3: TGCGCCAGCAGCCCATTTGCGAGGGACGAGCAGTACTTC. Amino acids: CASSPFARDEQYF.

Only one count was recorded for this clone. The rearrangement uses TRBV10-3 and TRBJ1-2; no reliable D call. The CDR3 runs 13 residues. V shed 4 bases and J shed 4 bases, with 10 bases lying between them. Germline lookup yields CDR1 ENHRY and CDR2 SYGVKD. This CDR3 reads CAISVGGFYGYTF. CDR3 DNA: TGTGCCATCAGTGTAGGCGGGTTCTATGGCTACACCTTC.

J is TRBJ2-7 and V is TRBV3-1 (or the pseudogene TRBV3-2), with D unclear. V gave up 1 base and J gave up 3 bases, with 10 bases separating them. Germline CDR1 is LGHDT and CDR2 is YNNKEL (reference sequence). CDR3 size: 14 residues. The CDR3 here is CASSQGPGGYEQYF. For the CDR3, the DNA is TGTGCCAGCAGCCAAGGACCAGGTGGCTACGAGCAGTACTTC.

This sequence joins TRBV19 and TRBJ1-2; perhaps TRBD1 as D (6 bases). Trimming removed 6 bases at V and 3 bases at J, with 23 bases between. The CDR3 has 17 amino acids. Per germline, CDR1 LNHDA and CDR2 SQIVND (reference sequence). This CDR3 reads CASRISTRGRVDYGYTF. Here the CDR3 DNA reads TGTGCCAGTAGGATAAGCACCAGGGGCAGGGTGGACTATGGCTACACCTTC.

The rearrangement links TRBV19 to TRBJ1-5; TRBD1 aligns across 8 bases. V dropped 3 bases and J dropped 0; count of bases not matched to a gene: 4. The CDR3 spans 16 residues. Germline CDR1 and CDR2: LNHDA and SQIVND (reference sequence). The CDR3 DNA sequence: TGTGCCAGTAGTATCCCTGGACAGGGTAGCAATCAGCCCCAGCATTTT. Protein sequence: CASSIPGQGSNQPQHF.

The chain joins TRBV7-6 to TRBJ2-7; 7 nucleotides align to TRBD2. V lost 4 bases to trimming and J lost 5 bases; unmatched junction nucleotides: 11. Germline values: CDR1 SGHVS, CDR2 FNYEAQ. The CDR3 length is 15 residues. The CDR3 here is CASSSGRGVLDEQYF. The CDR3 DNA sequence: TGTGCCAGCAGCTCCGGACGGGGGGTGTTGGACGAGCAGTACTTC.

The chain combines TRBV2 with TRBJ1-5; D ambiguous. CDR1 and CDR2 from the germline V gene are SNHLY and FYNNEI. This CDR3 spans 15 amino acids. Trimming took off 7 bases at V and 0 bases at J, with 13 bases between the two ends. The CDR3 sequence: CASKQEEGSNQPQHF. The CDR3 DNA is TGTGCCAGCAAGCAGGAGGAGGGTAGCAATCAGCCCCAGCATTTT.

The V call is TRBV11-2, the J call TRBJ2-5; TRBD2 might be the D (5 bases). CDR3 length: 16 amino acids. CDR1 SGHAT and CDR2 FQNNGV come from the germline V gene. V gave up 3 bases and J gave up 2 bases, with 16 bases separating them. The CDR3 nucleotides are TGTGCCAGCAGCTTTAACCCCAATAGCGTTCAAGAGACCCAGTACTTC. Its translation is CASSFNPNSVQETQYF.

The V and J genes are TRBV7-2 and TRBJ2-3; no firm D call. Germline V gene data show CDR1 as SGHTA and CDR2 as FQGNSA. Trimming stripped 1 base from V and 2 bases from J, with 10 bases between. The CDR3 extends over 15 amino acids. The CDR3 coding sequence is TGTGCCAGCAGCTTAGATCGGCAGGACACAGATACGCAGTATTTT. Translating gives CASSLDRQDTDTQYF.

The sample holds one count of this clone. The rearrangement links TRBV11-2 to TRBJ2-2; tentative D call: TRBD2 (5 bases). The germline CDR1 and CDR2 sequences are SGHAT and FQNNGV. Trimming removed 0 bases at V and 5 bases at J, with 13 bases between. The CDR3 extends over 16 amino acids. CDR3 DNA: TGTGCCAGCAGCTTAGATCCGAGACTACCGACCGGGGAGCTGTTTTTT. It specifies CASSLDPRLPTGELFF.

The rearrangement links TRBV27 to TRBJ1-4, with D possibly being TRBD1 (5 bases). CDR1 is MNHEY, CDR2 SMNVEV, per germline (reference sequence). V gave up 3 bases and J gave up 7 bases, with 15 bases separating them. The CDR3 is made up of 15 amino acids. CDR3 sequence reads: CASSFGRGEVEKLFF. CDR3 coding DNA: TGTGCCAGCAGTTTTGGGAGGGGAGAGGTTGAAAAACTGTTTTTT.

The genes are TRBV27 and TRBJ2-3; 8 bases are a match to TRBD2. With V trimmed by 6 bases and J by 2 bases, 7 bases remained unmatched. The CDR3 length is 15 residues. Germline CDR1 is MNHEY and CDR2 is SMNVEV (reference sequence). The CDR3 nucleotides read TGTGCCAGCAGCCCAGGGACTAGATACACAGATACGCAGTATTTT. Its protein product is CASSPGTRYTDTQYF.

The gene calls are TRBV13 and TRBJ1-2, with TRBD1 identical over 11 bases. Unmatched junction bases numbered 13, after V lost 5 bases and J lost 5 bases. Germline V gene lookup returns CDR1 PRHDT and CDR2 FYEKMQ (reference sequence). This CDR3 has 17 amino acids. The CDR3 DNA reads as TGTGCCAGCAGCAGCCGGGACAGGGGGATGGGTCGGTATGGCTACACCTTC. It yields the protein CASSSRDRGMGRYGYTF.

This chain uses TRBV30 with TRBJ2-7, with 8 nucleotides matching TRBD2. CDR1 and CDR2 from the germline V gene are GTSNPN and SVGIG (reference sequence). This CDR3 spans 15 amino acids. V lost 0 bases, J lost 6 bases, and 10 bases stayed unmatched. The CDR3 sequence is CAWSVPSGGPLEQYF. In DNA, the CDR3 is TGTGCCTGGAGTGTACCCAGCGGGGGCCCCCTCGAGCAGTACTTC.

This clone was observed a handful of times. V is TRBV25-1 and J is TRBJ1-2; D remains ambiguous. CDR1 and CDR2 from the germline V gene are MGHDK and SYGVNS. The CDR3 is 15 residues long. Deletions cut 2 bases from V and 6 bases from J, with 16 bases between. CDR3 bases: TGTGCCAGCAGTGAACCCCGAGGGCATCGGGATGGCTACACCTTC. The encoded protein is CASSEPRGHRDGYTF.

The CDR3 here is CASSLEPPNEQFF. CDR3 DNA: TGTGCCAGCAGTCTTGAGCCGCCGAATGAGCAGTTCTTC. This sequence joins TRBV27 and TRBJ2-1; D gene unclear. CDR1 is MNHEY, CDR2 SMNVEV, per germline (reference sequence). The V end was cut by 5 bases, the J end by 7 bases, with 12 bases between. The CDR3 is made up of 13 amino acids.

This chain links TRBV19 with TRBJ1-4, with D possibly being TRBD1 (5 bases). The CDR3 runs to 13 residues. Per the germline V gene, CDR1 is LNHDA and CDR2 is SQIVND (reference sequence). V lost 5 bases, J lost 8 bases, and 12 bases lay in between. The CDR3 sequence: CASSLGGEEKLFF. CDR3 sequence (DNA): TGTGCCAGTAGTCTCGGGGGTGAAGAAAAACTGTTTTTT.

This chain uses TRBV16 with TRBJ2-7, with D uncertain. Trimming removed 0 bases from V and 4 bases from J, with 7 bases in between. CDR1 is KGHSY, CDR2 FQNENV, per germline. The CDR3 runs 13 residues. CDR3 nucleotides: TGTGCCAGCAGCCAATCGTCGGTTTACGAGCAGTACTTC. Translated, it gives CASSQSSVYEQYF.